This T cell receptor beta chain was retrieved from a study of T cell responses to AZD1222 COVID-19 vaccine. The length of the CDR3 is 15 residues. Germline CDR1 is SSHAT and CDR2 is FNYEAQ (reference sequence). It was second doses at about 4 or about 12 weeks that were pooled. The study, taken as a whole, reports: Spike-specific TCR breadth rose after two AZD1222 doses, and depth rose as well. The study identified only five or six AZD1222 recipients as seropositive at baseline.

Note on this clone: Its specificity is not known. An end of the junction differs from the germline gene, which may be a read error.

The table came from immunoSEQ multiplex PCR; TCRdb's copy has only in-frame clones and leaves some out. The sample lists some 150,000 clones, about 86% occurring once. The chain uses TRBV7-7 and TRBJ2-1; D is ambiguous. The sequencing here drew on peripheral blood, taken 28 days after the second AZD1222 dose. The TCR comes from an adult who received the AZD1222 COVID-19 vaccine. The chain's CDR3 is CASSPRTGSYNEQFF. CDR3 sequence (DNA): TGTGCTAGCAGCCCGCGGACGGGCTCCTACAATGAGCAGTTCTTC.